This T cell receptor (beta chain) was recovered during a study of blood T cells in healthy people across ages. A J-beta primer mix and a sample-barcoded 5' primer were used in a second PCR of about 7 to 12 cycles. TCRdb reprocessed the 5' RACE reads with MiXCR, giving one entry per CDR3 protein. The table has some 690,000 distinct CDR3 sequences, about a fifth seen once; the top ten hold approximately 20%. The CDR3 runs 15 residues. V shed 8 bases, J shed 2 bases, and the junction held 7 bases outside the gene matches. In its sample, this clonotype was seen a few times. Its specificity is unknown. Study-level points and caveats: Conclusively comparing naive with antigen-experienced cells was impossible with unsorted PBMCs. CMV infection status of these donors was not known.

The rearrangement joins TRBV12-3 or TRBV12-4 to TRBJ1-5; the match to TRBD1 covers 9 bases. This receptor was taken from an older man in good health. What was sequenced was blood. CDR3 amino acids: CASGTRTGGNQPQHF. The CDR3 DNA sequence: TGTGCCAGCGGAACTCGGACAGGGGGCAATCAGCCCCAGCATTTT.